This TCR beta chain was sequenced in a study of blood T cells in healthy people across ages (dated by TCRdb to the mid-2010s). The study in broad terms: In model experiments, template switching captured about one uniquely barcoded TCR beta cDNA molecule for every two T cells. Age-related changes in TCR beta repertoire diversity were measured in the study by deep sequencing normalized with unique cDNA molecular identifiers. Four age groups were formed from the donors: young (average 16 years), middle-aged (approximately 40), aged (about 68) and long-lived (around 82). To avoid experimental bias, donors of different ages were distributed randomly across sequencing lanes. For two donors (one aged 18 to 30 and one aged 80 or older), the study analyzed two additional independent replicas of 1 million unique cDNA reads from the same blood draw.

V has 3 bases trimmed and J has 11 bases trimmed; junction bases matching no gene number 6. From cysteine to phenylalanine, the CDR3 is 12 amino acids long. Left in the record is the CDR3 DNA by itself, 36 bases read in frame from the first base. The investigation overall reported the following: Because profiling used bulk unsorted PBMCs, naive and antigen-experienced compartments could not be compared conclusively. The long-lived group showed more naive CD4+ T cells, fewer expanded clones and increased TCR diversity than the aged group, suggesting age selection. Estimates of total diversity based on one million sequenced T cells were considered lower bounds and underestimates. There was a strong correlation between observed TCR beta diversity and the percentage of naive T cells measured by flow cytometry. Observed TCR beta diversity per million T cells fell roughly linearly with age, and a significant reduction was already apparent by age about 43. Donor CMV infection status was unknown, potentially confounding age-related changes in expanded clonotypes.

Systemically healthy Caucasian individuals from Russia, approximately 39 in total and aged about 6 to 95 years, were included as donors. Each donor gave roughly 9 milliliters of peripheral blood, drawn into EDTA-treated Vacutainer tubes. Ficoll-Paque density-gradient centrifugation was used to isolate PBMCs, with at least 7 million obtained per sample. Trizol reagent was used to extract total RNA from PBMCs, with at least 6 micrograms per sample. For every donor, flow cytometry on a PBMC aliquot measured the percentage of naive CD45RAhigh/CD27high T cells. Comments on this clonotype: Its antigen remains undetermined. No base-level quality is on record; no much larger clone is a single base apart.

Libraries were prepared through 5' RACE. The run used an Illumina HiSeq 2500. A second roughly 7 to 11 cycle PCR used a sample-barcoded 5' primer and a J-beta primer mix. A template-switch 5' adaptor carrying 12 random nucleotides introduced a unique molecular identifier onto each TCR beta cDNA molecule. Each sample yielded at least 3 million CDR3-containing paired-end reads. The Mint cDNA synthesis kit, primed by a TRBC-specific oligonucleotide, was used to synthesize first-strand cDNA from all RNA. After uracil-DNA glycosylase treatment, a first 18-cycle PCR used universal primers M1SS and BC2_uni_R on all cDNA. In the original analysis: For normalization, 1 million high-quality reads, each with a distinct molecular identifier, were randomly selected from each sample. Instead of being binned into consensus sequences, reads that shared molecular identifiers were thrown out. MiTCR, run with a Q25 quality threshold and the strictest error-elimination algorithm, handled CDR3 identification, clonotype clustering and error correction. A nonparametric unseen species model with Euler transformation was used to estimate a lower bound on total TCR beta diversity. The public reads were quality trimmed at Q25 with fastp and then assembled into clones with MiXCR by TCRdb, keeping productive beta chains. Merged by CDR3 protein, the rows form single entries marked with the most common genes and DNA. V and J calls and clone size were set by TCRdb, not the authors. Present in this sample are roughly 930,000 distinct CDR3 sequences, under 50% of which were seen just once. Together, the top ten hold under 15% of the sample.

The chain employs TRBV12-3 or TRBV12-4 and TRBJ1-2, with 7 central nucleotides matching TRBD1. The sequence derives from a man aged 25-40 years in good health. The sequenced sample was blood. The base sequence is TGTGCCAGCAGTTTCGCGGGACAGAGGTACACCTTC. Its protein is CASSFAGQRYTF.